This is a list of T cell receptor beta chains from one sample in a study of T cell responses to AZD1222 COVID-19 vaccine. Some clones are missing from TCRdb's copy, which holds only in-frame ones; the method was immunoSEQ multiplex PCR. This table has around 100,000 clones, approximately 86% appearing once. Source: peripheral blood, taken 28 days after the second dose of the MenACWY control vaccine. These receptors were taken from an adult who received the MenACWY meningococcal vaccine as a control. Both conserved end residues are part of each CDR3. The D gene is left open where the match is weak. Not all rows give a size; the values are once, few, many and, for expanded clones, a class.

length	D	size	V	J	CDR3	DNA
15	.	.	TRBV4-2	TRBJ1-6	CASSQGRRGNSPLHF	TGTGCCAGCAGCCAAGGTCGACGGGGAAATTCACCCCTCCACTTT
15	.	.	TRBV6-1	TRBJ2-7	CASSEMKGRSYEQYF	TGTGCCAGCAGTGAAATGAAAGGGAGGTCCTACGAGCAGTACTTC
14	.	once	TRBV6-1	TRBJ1-1	CASSEDRRRVEAFF	TGTGCCAGCAGTGAAGACCGACGGAGGGTGGAGGCTTTCTTT
15	TRBD2	.	TRBV24-1	TRBJ2-7	CATSGSGSGVYEQYF	TGTGCCACCAGTGGAAGTGGTAGCGGGGTCTACGAGCAGTACTTC
14	.	few	TRBV28	TRBJ2-7	CASSLSGQSYEQYF	TGTGCCAGCAGTTTGTCCGGGCAGTCCTACGAGCAGTACTTC
15	TRBD1	.	TRBV7-8	TRBJ1-1	CASSLRGQLNTEAFF	TGTGCCAGCAGCTTAAGGGGACAGCTCAACACTGAAGCTTTCTTT
15	.	.	TRBV28	TRBJ1-2	CASSYSRGANYGYTF	TGTGCCAGCAGTTATAGCAGGGGAGCTAACTATGGCTACACCTTC
12	.	few	TRBV28	TRBJ2-7	CASSLSYYEQYF	TGTGCCAGCAGTTTATCTTACTACGAGCAGTACTTC
13	.	.	TRBV2	TRBJ1-1	CASRMERGRRAFF	TGTGCCAGCAGGATGGAACGGGGTCGTCGAGCTTTCTTT
15	TRBD2	.	TRBV7-9	TRBJ2-2	CASSWGDYITGELFF	TGTGCCAGCAGCTGGGGGGACTATATTACCGGGGAGCTGTTTTTT
15	TRBD1	.	TRBV6-5	TRBJ2-5	CASSTGGRGTETQYF	TGTGCCAGCAGTACAGGGGGGCGGGGTACAGAGACCCAGTACTTC
14	.	.	TRBV7-9	TRBJ1-2	CASSPSRVIYGYTF	TGTGCCAGCAGCCCCTCGCGGGTCATCTATGGCTACACCTTC
14	TRBD1	.	TRBV5-1	TRBJ1-2	CASSSPGQNYGYTF	TGCGCCAGCAGCTCACCGGGACAGAACTATGGCTACACCTTC
12	.	.	TRBV18	TRBJ2-7	CASSRASYEQYF	TGTGCCAGCTCCCGCGCCTCCTACGAGCAGTACTTC